A selection of T cell receptor beta chains follows, all from one sample in a study of T-cell memory formation after mild COVID-19. TCRdb re-called the 5' RACE reads with MiXCR, one entry per CDR3 protein. Of 250,000 to 400,000 distinct CDR3 sequences listed, roughly an eighth are singletons. The sample was PBMCs or a T cell subset sorted from them (not recorded which). The origin of the receptors is a man in his late teens or twenties who had mild COVID-19 (a few samples of this study predate the infection). Cell type and time point are not known. Both conserved end residues are part of each CDR3. Fields, in order: clone size, V gene, J gene, D gene, CDR3 protein, CDR3 DNA. A D gene is named only where the DNA matches it firmly. Part of the rows lack a size; the others show once, few, many or a class for expanded clones.

abundance: few
v_gene: TRBV5-1
j_gene: TRBJ1-1
d_gene: NA
CDR3aa: CASSPFTMENTEAFF
CDR3nt: TGCGCCAGCAGCCCGTTCACCATGGAGAACACTGAAGCTTTCTTT

abundance: few
v_gene: TRBV10-3
j_gene: TRBJ2-1
d_gene: TRBD1
CDR3aa: CAISAGQGGRFF
CDR3nt: TGTGCCATCAGTGCGGGACAGGGGGGTCGGTTCTTC

abundance: few
v_gene: TRBV6-2/TRBV6-3
j_gene: TRBJ2-7
d_gene: NA
CDR3aa: CASTDRGEQYF
CDR3nt: TGTGCCAGCACCGACCGAGGCGAGCAGTACTTC

abundance: NA
v_gene: TRBV12-3/TRBV12-4
j_gene: TRBJ2-6
d_gene: NA
CDR3aa: CASSPRLGFGANVLTF
CDR3nt: TGTGCCAGCAGTCCCCGCCTCGGGTTCGGGGCCAACGTCCTGACTTTC

abundance: NA
v_gene: TRBV12-3/TRBV12-4
j_gene: TRBJ2-1
d_gene: TRBD1
CDR3aa: CASSRPGQGASNEQFF
CDR3nt: TGTGCCAGCAGTCGTCCGGGACAGGGGGCTTCCAATGAGCAGTTCTTC

abundance: NA
v_gene: TRBV2
j_gene: TRBJ2-7
d_gene: NA
CDR3aa: CASRGDVYEQYF
CDR3nt: TGTGCCAGCAGGGGGGATGTATACGAGCAGTACTTC

abundance: few
v_gene: TRBV7-9
j_gene: TRBJ1-2
d_gene: NA
CDR3aa: CASSLVSTANGYTF
CDR3nt: TGTGCCAGCAGCTTAGTTAGTACAGCGAATGGCTACACCTTC

abundance: few
v_gene: TRBV20-1
j_gene: TRBJ1-2
d_gene: NA
CDR3aa: CSAGLGNYGYTF
CDR3nt: TGCAGTGCGGGGTTGGGGAACTATGGCTACACCTTC

abundance: few
v_gene: TRBV18
j_gene: TRBJ1-1
d_gene: NA
CDR3aa: CASSPPTGWNTEAFF
CDR3nt: TGTGCCAGCTCACCACCGACAGGCTGGAACACTGAAGCTTTCTTT

abundance: few
v_gene: TRBV10-2
j_gene: TRBJ2-1
d_gene: NA
CDR3aa: CASSDISAIAEQFF
CDR3nt: TGCGCCAGCAGTGATATTTCAGCGATAGCTGAGCAGTTCTTC

abundance: NA
v_gene: TRBV3-1
j_gene: TRBJ2-3
d_gene: TRBD2
CDR3aa: CASSPRTSGGITDTQYF
CDR3nt: TGTGCCAGCAGCCCCCGGACTAGCGGGGGCATCACAGATACGCAGTATTTT

abundance: NA
v_gene: TRBV7-9
j_gene: TRBJ1-1
d_gene: TRBD1
CDR3aa: CASSLGTGGNTEAFF
CDR3nt: TGTGCCAGCAGCTTAGGGACAGGGGGGAACACTGAAGCTTTCTTT

abundance: NA
v_gene: TRBV2
j_gene: TRBJ2-5
d_gene: TRBD2
CDR3aa: CASSERGTSSKTQYF
CDR3nt: TGTGCCAGCAGTGAAAGGGGGACTAGCTCAAAGACCCAGTACTTC

abundance: NA
v_gene: TRBV4-3
j_gene: TRBJ1-2
d_gene: NA
CDR3aa: CASSPGEGGYGYTF
CDR3nt: TGCGCCAGCAGCCCAGGGGAGGGTGGCTATGGCTACACCTTC

abundance: few
v_gene: TRBV5-6
j_gene: TRBJ2-2
d_gene: TRBD2
CDR3aa: CASSSLGGAGELFF
CDR3nt: TGTGCCAGCAGCTCCCTTGGGGGGGCCGGGGAGCTGTTTTTT

abundance: few
v_gene: TRBV27
j_gene: TRBJ2-3
d_gene: TRBD2
CDR3aa: CASSLLRGADTQYF
CDR3nt: TGTGCCAGCAGTTTATTACGGGGGGCAGATACGCAGTATTTT

abundance: NA
v_gene: TRBV4-1
j_gene: TRBJ2-7
d_gene: NA
CDR3aa: CASSRGGTSEQYF
CDR3nt: TGCGCCAGCAGCCGGGGGGGCACATCTGAGCAGTACTTC

abundance: many
v_gene: TRBV7-9
j_gene: TRBJ2-3
d_gene: TRBD1
CDR3aa: CASSSGQGADTQYF
CDR3nt: TGTGCCAGCAGCTCGGGACAGGGGGCAGATACGCAGTATTTT

abundance: many
v_gene: TRBV5-1
j_gene: TRBJ1-1
d_gene: NA
CDR3aa: CASSLRGGGSMNTEAFF
CDR3nt: TGCGCCAGCAGCTTGAGGGGGGGCGGCAGTATGAACACTGAAGCTTTCTTT

abundance: few
v_gene: TRBV20-1
j_gene: TRBJ2-7
d_gene: NA
CDR3aa: CSAARTGSYEQYF
CDR3nt: TGCAGTGCTGCGAGGACCGGATCCTACGAGCAGTACTTC

abundance: many
v_gene: TRBV5-1
j_gene: TRBJ2-1
d_gene: NA
CDR3aa: CASSLGWGNSYNEQFF
CDR3nt: TGCGCCAGCAGCTTGGGGTGGGGGAACTCCTACAATGAGCAGTTCTTC

abundance: NA
v_gene: TRBV7-2
j_gene: TRBJ2-3
d_gene: NA
CDR3aa: CASSPRAQGLTDTQYF
CDR3nt: TGTGCCAGCAGCCCTAGAGCTCAGGGGCTCACAGATACGCAGTATTTT

abundance: many
v_gene: TRBV7-3
j_gene: TRBJ2-7
d_gene: TRBD1
CDR3aa: CASSGTGEYEQYF
CDR3nt: TGTGCCAGCTCCGGGACAGGGGAGTACGAGCAGTACTTC

abundance: few
v_gene: TRBV5-1
j_gene: TRBJ2-1
d_gene: NA
CDR3aa: CASSYSAGSYEQFF
CDR3nt: TGCGCCAGCAGCTATTCGGCGGGTAGCTATGAGCAGTTCTTC

abundance: NA
v_gene: TRBV11-2
j_gene: TRBJ2-5
d_gene: NA
CDR3aa: CASSSQGGGETQYF
CDR3nt: TGTGCCAGCAGCTCCCAGGGAGGCGGGGAGACCCAGTACTTC

abundance: NA
v_gene: TRBV5-1
j_gene: TRBJ1-1
d_gene: NA
CDR3aa: CASSRAGQGHTEAFF
CDR3nt: TGCGCCAGCAGCAGGGCCGGTCAGGGGCACACTGAAGCTTTCTTT

abundance: NA
v_gene: TRBV7-2
j_gene: TRBJ2-2
d_gene: TRBD2
CDR3aa: CASSESGGYNTGELFF
CDR3nt: TGTGCCAGCAGCGAGAGCGGGGGGTACAACACCGGGGAGCTGTTTTTT

abundance: NA
v_gene: TRBV5-1
j_gene: TRBJ2-1
d_gene: TRBD1
CDR3aa: CASSGKTGSGNEQFF
CDR3nt: TGCGCCAGCAGCGGAAAGACAGGGTCGGGAAATGAGCAGTTCTTC

abundance: few
v_gene: TRBV9
j_gene: TRBJ1-1
d_gene: NA
CDR3aa: CASSVDWNTEAFF
CDR3nt: TGTGCCAGCAGCGTAGATTGGAACACTGAAGCTTTCTTT

abundance: few
v_gene: TRBV4-3
j_gene: TRBJ1-4
d_gene: NA
CDR3aa: CASSRGSGHIFPTNEKLFF
CDR3nt: TGCGCCAGCAGCCGCGGGTCAGGACATATTTTTCCAACTAATGAAAAACTGTTTTTT

abundance: few
v_gene: TRBV28
j_gene: TRBJ2-3
d_gene: TRBD1
CDR3aa: CASSLRQGEADTQYF
CDR3nt: TGTGCCAGCAGTTTAAGACAGGGTGAGGCAGATACGCAGTATTTT

abundance: NA
v_gene: TRBV5-6
j_gene: TRBJ2-1
d_gene: TRBD1
CDR3aa: CASSLPGTGFVGEQFF
CDR3nt: TGTGCCAGCAGCTTACCCGGGACAGGGTTCGTTGGTGAGCAGTTCTTC

abundance: few
v_gene: TRBV28
j_gene: TRBJ2-1
d_gene: TRBD2
CDR3aa: CASSPPQLAGVVFF
CDR3nt: TGTGCCAGCAGCCCCCCTCAACTAGCGGGGGTGGTGTTCTTC

abundance: many
v_gene: TRBV4-2
j_gene: TRBJ2-6
d_gene: NA
CDR3aa: CASSQEAGSRASGANVLTF
CDR3nt: TGTGCCAGCAGCCAAGAGGCAGGGTCCCGGGCCTCTGGGGCCAACGTCCTGACTTTC

abundance: NA
v_gene: TRBV7-9
j_gene: TRBJ2-4
d_gene: NA
CDR3aa: CASSPTPLAKNIQYF
CDR3nt: TGTGCCAGCAGCCCGACTCCACTAGCCAAAAACATTCAGTACTTC

abundance: NA
v_gene: TRBV7-2
j_gene: TRBJ2-7
d_gene: TRBD1
CDR3aa: CASSSGGWEQYF
CDR3nt: TGTGCCAGCAGCTCAGGGGGCTGGGAGCAGTACTTC

abundance: few
v_gene: TRBV3-1
j_gene: TRBJ1-6
d_gene: TRBD1
CDR3aa: CASARTGFGSPLHF
CDR3nt: TGTGCCAGCGCGAGGACAGGGTTCGGGTCACCCCTCCACTTT

abundance: NA
v_gene: TRBV5-5
j_gene: TRBJ1-4
d_gene: NA
CDR3aa: CASSGERGGKLFF
CDR3nt: TGTGCCAGCAGCGGGGAGCGGGGGGGAAAACTGTTTTTT

abundance: NA
v_gene: TRBV7-9
j_gene: TRBJ2-5
d_gene: TRBD1
CDR3aa: CASSLGQGTEETQYF
CDR3nt: TGTGCCAGCAGCTTAGGACAGGGGACAGAAGAGACCCAGTACTTC

abundance: NA
v_gene: TRBV4-3
j_gene: TRBJ1-5
d_gene: NA
CDR3aa: CASSQERTGYQPQHF
CDR3nt: TGCGCCAGCAGCCAAGAGCGAACGGGTTATCAGCCCCAGCATTTT

abundance: few
v_gene: TRBV5-6
j_gene: TRBJ2-1
d_gene: NA
CDR3aa: CASSLGQGGGKQFF
CDR3nt: TGTGCCAGCAGCTTGGGACAGGGAGGAGGAAAGCAGTTCTTC

abundance: once
v_gene: TRBV20-1
j_gene: TRBJ1-2
d_gene: NA
CDR3aa: CSASNQGNYGYTF
CDR3nt: TGCAGTGCCTCAAACCAGGGCAACTATGGCTACACCTTC

abundance: few
v_gene: TRBV29-1
j_gene: TRBJ2-3
d_gene: TRBD2
CDR3aa: CSARLAGAFTDTQYF
CDR3nt: TGCAGCGCTCGACTAGCGGGGGCCTTCACAGATACGCAGTATTTT

abundance: NA
v_gene: TRBV5-1
j_gene: TRBJ2-3
d_gene: NA
CDR3aa: CASSQVWTDTDTQYF
CDR3nt: TGCGCCAGCAGCCAAGTCTGGACAGACACAGATACGCAGTATTTT

abundance: NA
v_gene: TRBV7-9
j_gene: TRBJ2-7
d_gene: TRBD2
CDR3aa: CASSLLGTSGLEQYF
CDR3nt: TGTGCCAGCAGCTTACTGGGGACTAGCGGGCTCGAGCAGTACTTC

abundance: NA
v_gene: TRBV10-3
j_gene: TRBJ2-2
d_gene: NA
CDR3aa: CAISGDSGTGELFF
CDR3nt: TGTGCCATCAGTGGGGACTCGGGCACCGGGGAGCTGTTTTTT

abundance: many
v_gene: TRBV3-1
j_gene: TRBJ2-7
d_gene: NA
CDR3aa: CASSQDDSPREQYF
CDR3nt: TGTGCCAGCAGCCAAGATGACTCTCCCCGGGAGCAGTACTTC

abundance: medium-sized
v_gene: TRBV7-2
j_gene: TRBJ1-2
d_gene: TRBD1
CDR3aa: CASSLPTGGYGYTF
CDR3nt: TGTGCCAGCAGCTTACCGACAGGGGGCTATGGCTACACCTTC

abundance: NA
v_gene: TRBV4-1
j_gene: TRBJ2-7
d_gene: NA
CDR3aa: CASSQVGNYEQYF
CDR3nt: TGCGCCAGCAGCCAAGTGGGAAACTACGAGCAGTACTTC

abundance: few
v_gene: TRBV20-1
j_gene: TRBJ1-1
d_gene: NA
CDR3aa: CSARVGAVNTEAFF
CDR3nt: TGCAGTGCTAGAGTCGGGGCGGTGAACACTGAAGCTTTCTTT

abundance: NA
v_gene: TRBV27
j_gene: TRBJ2-7
d_gene: TRBD1
CDR3aa: CASSPGTGGSEQYF
CDR3nt: TGTGCCAGCAGTCCCGGGACAGGGGGCAGCGAGCAGTACTTC

abundance: NA
v_gene: TRBV29-1
j_gene: TRBJ1-1
d_gene: NA
CDR3aa: CSPGPGRGTEAFF
CDR3nt: TGCAGCCCCGGTCCCGGACGTGGCACTGAAGCTTTCTTT

abundance: many
v_gene: TRBV7-2
j_gene: TRBJ2-5
d_gene: NA
CDR3aa: CASSPLQETQYF
CDR3nt: TGTGCCAGCAGCCCCCTCCAAGAGACCCAGTACTTC

abundance: NA
v_gene: TRBV6-5
j_gene: TRBJ1-1
d_gene: NA
CDR3aa: CASSSAPNTEAFF
CDR3nt: TGTGCCAGCAGTTCCGCTCCGAACACTGAAGCTTTCTTT

abundance: NA
v_gene: TRBV4-2
j_gene: TRBJ1-4
d_gene: NA
CDR3aa: CASSARQVQFNEKLFF
CDR3nt: TGTGCCAGCAGCGCCAGGCAAGTTCAGTTTAATGAAAAACTGTTTTTT

abundance: few
v_gene: TRBV7-2
j_gene: TRBJ2-5
d_gene: NA
CDR3aa: CASSLGDRISAQYF
CDR3nt: TGTGCCAGCAGCTTAGGCGACCGCATCTCGGCCCAGTACTTC

abundance: few
v_gene: TRBV12-3/TRBV12-4
j_gene: TRBJ1-5
d_gene: NA
CDR3aa: CASSSGVYSNQPQHF
CDR3nt: TGTGCCAGCAGTTCGGGGGTATATAGCAATCAGCCCCAGCATTTT

abundance: many
v_gene: TRBV7-8
j_gene: TRBJ2-3
d_gene: TRBD2
CDR3aa: CASSAELAADLPDTQYF
CDR3nt: TGTGCCAGCAGCGCTGAGCTAGCGGCGGATCTCCCAGATACGCAGTATTTT

abundance: NA
v_gene: TRBV7-2
j_gene: TRBJ2-2
d_gene: NA
CDR3aa: CASSLESGAGELFF
CDR3nt: TGTGCCAGCAGCTTAGAATCCGGGGCCGGGGAGCTGTTTTTT